The 8 T cell receptor beta chains below come from one sample, sequenced in a study of regulatory dendritic cells for organ transplantation. The antigens of these receptors remain unknown. The table came from immunoSEQ multiplex PCR; TCRdb's copy has only in-frame clones and leaves some out. The data show 12,000 or so clones, about three fifths seen once. Allogeneic regulatory or mature dendritic cells were co-cultured for roughly five days with CFSE-labeled sorted T cells at 1:10. The source material was naive CD8+ T cells from blood cultured with dendritic cells. Subset: CD45RA+ naive T cells. The receptors originated from a human donor in good health.

The chain couples TRBV14 to TRBJ2-2; D gene ambiguous. Germline V gene lookup returns CDR1 SGHDN and CDR2 FVKESK. Between the trimmed V and J ends, which lost 2 bases and 2 bases, there was a span of 3 bases. The CDR3 has 13 amino acids. As DNA, the CDR3 is TGTGCCAGCAGCCAATATAACACCGGGGAGCTGTTTTTT. This codes for CASSQYNTGELFF.

The rearrangement joins TRBV23-1 to TRBJ2-7, with D perhaps TRBD2 (5 bases). TRBV23-1 is recorded as an ORF, its role being uncertain. Deletions cut 0 bases from V and 4 bases from J, with 31 bases between. This CDR3 has 21 amino acids. The CDR3 DNA reads TGCGCCAGCAGTCAATCCTGCCCTGGGCGCTCGTCTAGCAACCCCACGTACGAGCAGTACTTC. Protein sequence: CASSQSCPGRSSSNPTYEQYF.

In this sample, this clone turned up a few times. The V call is TRBV5-1, the J call TRBJ2-1, with 7 bases lining up with TRBD1. The length of the CDR3 is 14 residues. The V and J ends lost 3 bases and 5 bases, in that order; junction bases with no gene match: 5. Germline values: CDR1 SGHRS, CDR2 YFSETQ. CDR3 DNA: TGCGCCAGCAGCTGGGCTACAGGGGACAATGAGCAGTTCTTC. This encodes CASSWATGDNEQFF.

V is TRBV4-1 and J is TRBJ1-3; TRBD1 might be the D (5 bases). Germline V gene data show CDR1 as MGHRA and CDR2 as YSYEKL. Between the trimmed V and J ends, which lost 6 bases and 0 bases, there was a span of 12 bases. The CDR3 is 15 amino acids. CDR3 DNA sequence: TGCGCCAGCAGTCCTGACAGTAACTCTGGAAACACCATATATTTT. This sequence encodes CASSPDSNSGNTIYF.

The DNA of the CDR3 is TGTGCCAGCAGCTTATTACCCACGGGACAGGGGTTTCAAGAGACCCAGTACTTC. Amino acids: CASSLLPTGQGFQETQYF. J is TRBJ2-5 and V is TRBV7-2; 10 bases fit TRBD1. CDR1 and CDR2 (germline): SGHTA, FQGNSA. The CDR3 covers 18 residues. Trimming removed 2 bases from V and 2 bases from J; junction bases left unmatched: 11.

J is TRBJ1-6 and V is TRBV6-6; D call uncertain. This CDR3 region has 14 residues. Germline loops: CDR1 MNHNY, CDR2 SVGAGI (reference sequence). V lost 10 bases and J 9 bases, leaving 19 bases between the germline ends. This CDR3 is CATVPGTAGSPLHF. The DNA for the CDR3 is TGTGCCACCGTCCCCGGTACCGCGGGTTCACCCCTCCACTTT.

The V and J genes are TRBV7-8 and TRBJ2-1, with a weak D call TRBD1 (5 bases). Germline V gene lookup returns CDR1 SGHVS and CDR2 FQNEAQ. The length of the CDR3 is 13 residues. V was cut by 3 bases and J by 8 bases, with 11 bases left in between. The CDR3 region is CASSLGRGDEQFF. The CDR3 region has the DNA TGTGCCAGCAGCTTGGGAAGGGGCGATGAGCAGTTCTTC.

This chain's CDR3 is CASSPRHSYEQYF. The CDR3 bases are TGTGCCAGCAGCCCCAGACACTCCTACGAGCAGTACTTC. The chain carries TRBV7-6 and TRBJ2-7; D is unclear. Germline CDR1 reads SGHVS; CDR2 reads FNYEAQ. V lost 5 bases and J lost 0, with 8 bases in between. This CDR3 is built from 13 residues.